Reported below is one TCR beta chain. These data come from a study of blood T cell repertoires in COVID-19. At the level of the study: Samples taken during acute and convalescent COVID-19 were collected in the United States, Italy and Spain. The cDNA or gDNA used as material had been derived from T cells, B-cell-depleted T cells, or PBMCs.

Germline V lookup: CDR1 SQVTM, CDR2 ANQGSEA. Trimming stripped 3 bases from V and 3 bases from J, with 11 bases between. The CDR3 runs 14 residues. Original processing notes: By means of reference gene primer amplification, nucleated cell counts were estimated. Repertoires were generated with immunoSEQ multiplex PCR, while TCRdb's copy carries only in-frame clones and drops some. From that table come the V and J calls and clone size; the DNA was used to work out D and trimming. The sample consists of roughly 220,000 clones, just over 85% of them appearing once. The chain combines TRBV29-1 with TRBJ2-2; D gene ambiguous. The receptor was isolated from a man aged 30 to 45 who had recovered from COVID-19. The source material was peripheral blood. The CDR3 reads CSVDGLFHTGELFF. DNA for the CDR3: TGCAGCGTTGACGGTTTATTTCACACCGGGGAGCTGTTTTTT.